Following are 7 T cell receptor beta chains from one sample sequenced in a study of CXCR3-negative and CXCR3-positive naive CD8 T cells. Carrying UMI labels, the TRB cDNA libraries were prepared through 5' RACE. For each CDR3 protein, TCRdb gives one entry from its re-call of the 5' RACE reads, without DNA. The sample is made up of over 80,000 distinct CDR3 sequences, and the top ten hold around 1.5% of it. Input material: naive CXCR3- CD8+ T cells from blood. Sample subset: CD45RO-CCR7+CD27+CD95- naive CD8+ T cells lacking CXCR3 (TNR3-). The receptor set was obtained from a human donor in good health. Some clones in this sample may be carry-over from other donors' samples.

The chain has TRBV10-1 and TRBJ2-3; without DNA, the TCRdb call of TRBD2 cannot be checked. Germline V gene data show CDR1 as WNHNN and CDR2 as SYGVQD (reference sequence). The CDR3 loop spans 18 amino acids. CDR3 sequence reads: CASSVSSWLAESTDTQYF.

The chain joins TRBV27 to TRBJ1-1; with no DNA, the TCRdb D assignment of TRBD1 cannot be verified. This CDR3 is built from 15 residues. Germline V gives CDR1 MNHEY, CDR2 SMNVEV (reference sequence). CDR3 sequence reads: CASNLSGTGFTEAFF.

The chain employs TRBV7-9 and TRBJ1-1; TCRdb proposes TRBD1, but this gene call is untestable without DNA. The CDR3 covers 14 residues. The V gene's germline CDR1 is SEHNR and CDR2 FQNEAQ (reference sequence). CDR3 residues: CASSLGGRNTEAFF.

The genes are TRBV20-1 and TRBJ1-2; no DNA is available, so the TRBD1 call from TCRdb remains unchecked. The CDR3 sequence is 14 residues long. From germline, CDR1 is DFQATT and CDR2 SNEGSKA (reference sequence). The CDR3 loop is CSALNRGLDYGYTF.

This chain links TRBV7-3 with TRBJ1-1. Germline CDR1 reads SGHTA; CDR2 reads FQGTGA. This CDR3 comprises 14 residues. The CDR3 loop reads CASSYGGDNTEAFF.

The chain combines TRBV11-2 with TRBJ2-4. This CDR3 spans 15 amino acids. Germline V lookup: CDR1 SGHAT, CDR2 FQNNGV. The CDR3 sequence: CASSFAGVAKNIQYF.

CDR3 sequence reads: CASSLGGNGYTF. The J gene is TRBJ1-2, the V gene TRBV27; with no DNA, the TCRdb D assignment of TRBD1 cannot be verified. This CDR3 contains 12 residues. Germline values: CDR1 MNHEY, CDR2 SMNVEV (reference sequence).